One and the same sample provided the 14 T cell receptor beta chains below, sequenced in a study of T-cell reconstitution after alpha-beta-depleted transplantation in children. TCRbeta library construction was performed incorporating unique molecular identifiers. TCRdb fed the PCR reads into MiXCR, producing one record per CDR3 protein. Of roughly 200,000 distinct CDR3 sequences detected, 11% appear once; the ten largest clones hold approximately 30%. The source material was PBMCs, sampled before TCRalphabeta/CD19-depleted stem cell transplant. The origin of the receptors is a child younger than two with acute myeloid leukemia, due to receive a stem cell transplant.

The table lists this clonotype with many counts. The chain links TRBV12-3 or TRBV12-4 to TRBJ2-3; D is unresolved. V lost 1 base to trimming and J lost 2 bases, with 10 bases between them. The CDR3 is 15 residues long. The CDR3, as DNA: TGTGCCAGCAGTTTAGTCTTTTCCGCCACAGATACGCAGTATTTT. As protein: CASSLVFSATDTQYF.

The chain recombines TRBV2 with TRBJ2-2; D may be TRBD2 (6 bases). The germline V and J ends were trimmed by 6 bases and 2 bases, with 13 bases remaining between them. CDR3 size: 15 residues. Germline CDR1 SNHLY, CDR2 FYNNEI. CDR3 amino acids: CASRDPSVNTGELFF. The CDR3 DNA follows: TGTGCCAGCAGGGATCCTAGCGTTAACACCGGGGAGCTGTTTTTT.

This clonotype has at least ten counts. This chain uses TRBV5-1 with TRBJ2-1; tentative D call: TRBD1 (6 bases). The CDR3 loop spans 13 amino acids. In germline, CDR1 is SGHRS, CDR2 YFSETQ. V lost 4 bases and J 5 bases, leaving 10 bases between the germline ends. As DNA, the CDR3 is TGCGCCAGCAGCGGACAGATTCACAATGAGCAGTTCTTC. Residues: CASSGQIHNEQFF.

The V gene is TRBV6-1, the J gene TRBJ2-2; TRBD2 aligns across 8 bases. The junction had 6 bases not matched to a gene; V was cut back by 5 bases and J by 1 base. There are 16 residues in the CDR3. Per germline, CDR1 MNHNS and CDR2 SASEGT. The CDR3 protein is CASSPIAGLNTGELFF. CDR3 in DNA: TGTGCCAGCAGTCCGATAGCGGGGTTGAACACCGGGGAGCTGTTTTTT.

Notes on this clonotype: A much larger clone differs from this one at a single base, so this may be a read error. The rearrangement uses TRBV3-1 and TRBJ2-1; the D gene is possibly TRBD2 (5 bases). The CDR3 covers 15 residues. CDR1 and CDR2 from the germline V gene are LGHDT and YNNKEL (reference sequence). This chain's CDR3 is CACSDLALPNNEQFF. CDR3 DNA: TGTGCCTGCAGCGACCTAGCCCTCCCGAACAATGAGCAGTTCTTC.

This clonotype was counted a few times. The chain has TRBV27 and TRBJ1-5; 7 bases agree with TRBD1. Germline V gives CDR1 MNHEY, CDR2 SMNVEV (reference sequence). Trimming cost V 6 bases and J 4 bases; bases outside gene matches: 9. The CDR3 consists of 15 residues. The CDR3 DNA reads as TGTGCCAGCAGCTCTGACAGGGAATATAATCAGCCCCAGCATTTT. It codes for CASSSDREYNQPQHF.

This clonotype was counted at least ten times. The J gene is TRBJ2-3, the V gene TRBV28; 7 bases align to TRBD1. The CDR3 consists of 15 residues. Trimming at V came to 5 bases and at J to 5 bases, leaving 10 bases not matched to a gene. Germline CDR1 and CDR2: MDHEN and SYDVKM. In DNA, the CDR3 is TGTGCCAGCAGTCCTACTGGACAGGCAGAAGATACGCAGTATTTT. Translation: CASSPTGQAEDTQYF.

About this clonotype itself: A much larger clone lies one base from this, so it may be a read error. CDR3 protein: CASCQESFAGEAYNEQFF. The DNA of the CDR3 is TGTGCCAGCTGCCAAGAGTCTTTTGCGGGAGAGGCCTACAATGAGCAGTTCTTC. J is TRBJ2-1 and V is TRBV3-1; 7 nucleotides agree with TRBD2. This CDR3 region has 18 residues. Germline V lookup: CDR1 LGHDT, CDR2 YNNKEL (reference sequence).

This clonotype has a count of ten or more. The chain has TRBV7-3 and TRBJ2-7, with 8 bases identical to TRBD2. CDR1 is SGHTA and CDR2 is FQGTGA in the germline V gene. Trimming cost V 1 base and J 2 bases; bases outside gene matches: 4. This CDR3 contains 15 residues. The CDR3 DNA reads TGTGCCAGCAGCTTAAGTACTAGCGGACCCTACGAGCAGTACTTC. It specifies CASSLSTSGPYEQYF.

This clonotype was counted a few times. The V call is TRBV18, the J call TRBJ2-7; D may be TRBD1 or TRBD2 (5 bases each). This CDR3 has 14 amino acids. Germline CDR1 is KGHSH and CDR2 is LQKENI. V lost 3 bases to trimming and J lost 4 bases, with 13 bases between them. The CDR3 loop reads CASSPRPGTYEQYF. The CDR3 DNA reads as TGTGCCAGCTCACCTCGACCTGGGACGTACGAGCAGTACTTC.

This clonotype was detected many times. This chain uses TRBV20-1 with TRBJ2-1; no clear D gene. The CDR3 spans 14 residues. The V and J ends lost 3 bases and 0 bases respectively, with 9 bases between them. Germline lookup yields CDR1 DFQATT and CDR2 SNEGSKA (reference sequence). The chain's CDR3 is CSARDSSSYNEQFF. CDR3 sequence (DNA): TGCAGTGCTAGGGATAGTAGCTCCTACAATGAGCAGTTCTTC.

This clonotype was found many times. The chain's CDR3 is CASNPLGGTGGGQPQHF. In DNA, the CDR3 is TGTGCCAGCAACCCACTGGGCGGGACAGGGGGCGGGCAGCCCCAGCATTTT. V gene TRBV28 combines with J gene TRBJ1-5, with 12 nucleotides matching TRBD1. There are 17 residues in the CDR3. Germline trimming cut 7 bases from V and 7 bases from J; bases unmatched to any gene: 14. Germline-derived CDR1 and CDR2 are MDHEN and SYDVKM.

This clonotype was seen repeatedly, ten times or more. This rearrangement joins TRBV18 to TRBJ1-2, with D unresolved. This CDR3 spans 12 amino acids. Looked up from germline, CDR1 is KGHSH and CDR2 is LQKENI. With 6 bases removed from V and 1 base from J, the gap between germline ends came to 6 bases. CDR3 sequence (DNA): TGTGCCAGCTCGTCGAATAACTATGGCTACACCTTC. Translated: CASSSNNYGYTF.

This clonotype was seen ten or more times. This chain uses TRBV6-2 or TRBV6-3 with TRBJ1-5; the D is unclear. CDR3 length: 13 amino acids. From germline, CDR1 is MNHEY and CDR2 SVGEGT. Trimming left V 1 base short and J 0 bases short, with 1 base between. For the CDR3, the DNA is TGTGCCAGCAGTTACTATAGCAATCAGCCCCAGCATTTT. Amino acids: CASSYYSNQPQHF.